Below are 32 T cell receptor beta chains sequenced from a single sample in a study of T cell repertoires in cytomegalovirus infection. TCRdb reprocessed the reads via MiXCR and lists one record per CDR3 protein. Of about 260,000 distinct CDR3 sequences in the sample, around 13% are singletons; the top ten hold 8.8%. The material sequenced was PBMCs. These receptors all stem from a human donor in good health (CMV status not recorded). Some clones in this sample may be carry-over from other donors' samples.

This clonotype appeared a few times. J is TRBJ2-3 and V is TRBV29-1; D gene ambiguous. Looked up from germline, CDR1 is SQVTM and CDR2 is ANQGSEA. The V gene lost 2 bases and the J gene lost 4 bases, with 13 bases spanning the gap. This CDR3 comprises 14 residues. The CDR3 spells CSVERGRGADTQYF. In nucleotides, the CDR3 is TGCAGCGTTGAAAGAGGCAGAGGCGCAGATACGCAGTATTTT.

This clonotype showed up just a few times. The chain couples TRBV7-9 to TRBJ1-2, with D tentatively TRBD1 (6 bases). CDR1 is SEHNR, CDR2 FQNEAQ, per germline (reference sequence). The V end was cut by 7 bases, the J end by 2 bases, with 26 bases between. The CDR3 is 18 residues long. CDR3 bases: TGTGCCAGCACCCCCGTGACAGGCTCGATTAAAGGGAACTATGGCTACACCTTC. Its protein is CASTPVTGSIKGNYGYTF. Full variable domain (rest looked up from reference TRBV7-9 and TRBJ1-2): DTGVSQNPRHKITKRGQNVTFRCDPISEHNRLYWYRQTLGQGPEFLTYFQNEAQLEKSRLLSDRFSAERPKGSFSTLEIQRTEQGDSAMYLCASTPVTGSIKGNYGYTFGSGTRLTVV.

The table lists this clonotype with a few counts. The rearrangement uses TRBV28 and TRBJ2-2; D is uncertain. V was cut by 6 bases and J by 5 bases, with 13 bases left in between. This CDR3 is 14 amino acids long. CDR1 and CDR2 (germline): MDHEN, SYDVKM. CDR3: CASSDTSVTGELFF. The DNA of the CDR3 is TGTGCCAGCAGCGACACCTCAGTAACCGGGGAGCTGTTTTTT.

This clonotype was found a few times. The J gene is TRBJ1-5, the V gene TRBV20-1; 7 nucleotides line up with TRBD1. Germline values: CDR1 DFQATT, CDR2 SNEGSKA (reference sequence). Losses at the gene ends were 0 bases for V and 5 bases for J; bases not matched to a gene: 4. The CDR3 is 14 residues long. The CDR3 DNA is TGCAGTGCTAGAGATTACCAGGGGGATCAGCCCCAGCATTTT. Amino acid sequence: CSARDYQGDQPQHF.

This clonotype was counted many times. This sequence joins TRBV7-2 and TRBJ2-2; D is undetermined. The V end was cut by 4 bases, the J end by 8 bases, with 23 bases between. Looked up from germline, CDR1 is SGHTA and CDR2 is FQGNSA. The CDR3 contains 17 residues. The CDR3 DNA is TGTGCCAGCAGCTCTTCTAGTAGTCGAACCTCCACTGGGGAGCTGTTTTTT. Amino acids: CASSSSSSRTSTGELFF.

On this clonotype: One junction end disagrees with the germline gene, perhaps due to a read error. This chain links TRBV7-2 with TRBJ2-7; the D is unclear. This CDR3 contains 12 residues. Germline CDR1 reads SGHTA; CDR2 reads FQGNSA. The CDR3 DNA follows: TGTGCCAGCAGCCCCTCGAATTACGAGCCGTACTTC. This encodes CASSPSNYEPYF.

This clonotype came up a few times. J is TRBJ2-7 and V is TRBV20-1; 7 nucleotides line up with TRBD1. The length of the CDR3 is 15 residues. CDR1 is DFQATT and CDR2 is SNEGSKA in the germline V gene (reference sequence). Losses at the gene ends were 0 bases for V and 3 bases for J; bases not matched to a gene: 8. Here the CDR3 reads CSARDRQGAIYEQYF. Here the CDR3 DNA reads TGCAGTGCTAGAGACCGACAGGGCGCCATCTACGAGCAGTACTTC.

The chain is built from TRBV10-3 and TRBJ1-1; 8 bases agree with TRBD1. Germline V gene sequence: CDR1 ENHRY, CDR2 SYGVKD. Losses at the gene ends were 6 bases for V and 3 bases for J; bases not matched to a gene: 6. The CDR3 contains 14 residues. The chain's CDR3 is CAIREDRGHTEAFF. In DNA, the CDR3 is TGTGCCATCAGGGAAGACAGGGGCCACACTGAAGCTTTCTTT.

Many counts were recorded for this clonotype. The chain has TRBV7-2 and TRBJ2-1, with TRBD2 identical over 10 bases. Looked up from germline, CDR1 is SGHTA and CDR2 is FQGNSA. J lost 8 bases, V lost 6 bases, and 10 bases had no gene match. The CDR3 has 15 amino acids. The chain's CDR3 is CASRPGTSAGDEQFF. Written as DNA, the CDR3 is TGTGCCAGCAGACCCGGGACTAGCGCGGGGGATGAGCAGTTCTTC.

The table lists this clonotype with a few counts. J is TRBJ1-2 and V is TRBV7-2, with D possibly matching TRBD1 (6 bases). Germline CDR1 and CDR2: SGHTA and FQGNSA. V dropped 2 bases and J dropped 5 bases, with 9 bases sitting between them. The CDR3 has 13 amino acids. CDR3 coding DNA: TGTGCCAGCAGCTTACGGGGGGCATATGGCTACACCTTC. This gives the protein CASSLRGAYGYTF.

This chain connects TRBV28 to TRBJ1-2; TRBD1 might be the D (6 bases). Germline CDR1 MDHEN, CDR2 SYDVKM. V lost 2 bases, J lost 7 bases, and 17 bases lay in between. The CDR3 has 15 amino acids. In DNA, the CDR3 is TGTGCCAGCAGTTTAACGACAGGTCCTCAGAGTGGCTACACCTTC. It specifies CASSLTTGPQSGYTF.

In its sample, this clonotype was seen many times. The genes are TRBV7-2 and TRBJ2-3; 10 bases agree with TRBD2. In germline, CDR1 is SGHTA, CDR2 FQGNSA. Trimming cost V 1 base and J 2 bases; bases outside gene matches: 6. CDR3 length equals 17 residues. The CDR3 bases are TGTGCCAGCAGCTTAGTGGGTAGCGGGAGGCCCACAGATACGCAGTATTTT. It translates to CASSLVGSGRPTDTQYF.

The rearrangement uses TRBV27 and TRBJ2-1, with 9 bases matching TRBD2. Germline CDR1 and CDR2: MNHEY and SMNVEV (reference sequence). There are 14 residues in the CDR3. The trim removed 5 bases at V and 9 bases at J, leaving 8 bases unmatched. CDR3: CASSTTSGDVEQFF. The CDR3 nucleotides are TGTGCCAGCAGTACGACTAGCGGTGATGTTGAGCAGTTCTTC.

The chain recombines TRBV25-1 with TRBJ2-7; possible D gene TRBD2, 5 bases. Trimming cost V 6 bases and J 0 bases, with 12 bases left between them. In germline, CDR1 is MGHDK, CDR2 SYGVNS. The CDR3 is 14 amino acids. This CDR3 reads CASRSGVGSYEQYF. CDR3 nucleotide sequence: TGTGCCAGCAGGAGCGGAGTAGGCTCCTACGAGCAGTACTTC.

The table lists this clonotype with many counts. The chain employs TRBV7-2 and TRBJ2-5, with D tentatively TRBD2 (8 bases). The CDR3 is made up of 15 amino acids. Germline V lookup: CDR1 SGHTA, CDR2 FQGNSA. With 3 bases removed from V and 7 bases from J, the gap between germline ends came to 18 bases. The CDR3 nucleotides read TGTGCCAGCAGCTTCGGGGGGGACAGTTTTTCGACCCAGTACTTC. Residues: CASSFGGDSFSTQYF.

In its sample, this clonotype was seen many times. This rearrangement joins TRBV7-2 to TRBJ1-5; no firm D call. The V end lost 5 bases, the J end lost 2 bases, and 13 bases lay between the germline ends. Germline-derived CDR1 and CDR2 are SGHTA and FQGNSA. The CDR3 loop spans 15 amino acids. The CDR3 reads CASSPTGGGNQPQHF. For the CDR3, the DNA is TGTGCCAGCAGCCCGACGGGCGGTGGCAATCAGCCCCAGCATTTT.

The V and J genes are TRBV15 and TRBJ2-6, with D unclear. The germline V and J ends were trimmed by 4 bases and 0 bases, with 13 bases remaining between them. Germline CDR1 reads LNHNV; CDR2 reads YYDKDF (reference sequence). This CDR3 region has 17 residues. CDR3 sequence: CATSKFGSSSGANVLTF. The CDR3 DNA reads as TGTGCCACCAGCAAGTTCGGTAGTTCCTCTGGGGCCAACGTCCTGACTTTC.

This sequence joins TRBV10-3 and TRBJ2-1; 14 bases are a match to TRBD2. The CDR3 length is 15 residues. The junction had 7 bases not matched to a gene; V was cut back by 8 bases and J by 7 bases. Germline values: CDR1 ENHRY, CDR2 SYGVKD. This chain's CDR3 is CAIGTSGSLRNEQFF. The CDR3 DNA follows: TGTGCCATCGGGACTAGCGGGAGTTTAAGAAATGAGCAGTTCTTC.

This clonotype was found many times. This rearrangement joins TRBV7-2 to TRBJ1-1; tentative D call: TRBD1 (5 bases). The germline gives CDR1 SGHTA, CDR2 FQGNSA. V was clipped by 1 base and J by 1 base, with 16 bases between them. This CDR3 is 17 amino acids long. The CDR3 loop reads CASSLGVGFGANTEAFF. The CDR3 bases are TGTGCCAGCAGCTTAGGAGTTGGGTTCGGGGCGAACACTGAAGCTTTCTTT.

This clonotype occurred many times. As DNA, the CDR3 is TGTGCCAGCAGCTTAGCGCGGGGGCAGGGTAATGGCTACACCTTC. Translated: CASSLARGQGNGYTF. The V call is TRBV7-9, the J call TRBJ1-2, with D perhaps matching TRBD1 (6 bases). This CDR3 is built from 15 residues. V was pared by 0 bases and J by 6 bases, with 14 bases between. CDR1 is SEHNR, CDR2 FQNEAQ, per germline (reference sequence).

This chain joins TRBV6-6 and TRBJ2-7; 8 bases map to TRBD1. V lost 7 bases, J lost 3 bases, and 8 bases stayed unmatched. Looked up from germline, CDR1 is MNHNY and CDR2 is SVGAGI (reference sequence). This CDR3 spans 14 amino acids. As DNA, the CDR3 is TGTGCCAGCACCTACGACAGGGGCGTCTACGAGCAGTACTTC. It codes for CASTYDRGVYEQYF.

This clonotype was counted a single time. This rearrangement joins TRBV7-2 to TRBJ2-4, with D hard to call. The germline gives CDR1 SGHTA, CDR2 FQGNSA. V lost 3 bases to trimming and J lost 0 bases, with 6 bases between them. The CDR3 covers 14 residues. This chain's CDR3 is CASSFPVAKNIQYF. DNA for the CDR3: TGTGCCAGCAGCTTCCCGGTAGCCAAAAACATTCAGTACTTC.

The genes are TRBV28 and TRBJ2-1; D gene unclear. Trimming took off 5 bases at V and 2 bases at J, with 16 bases between the two ends. Germline CDR1 is MDHEN and CDR2 is SYDVKM. The CDR3 length is 16 residues. The CDR3 loop is CASSLTPAGPYNEQFF. As DNA, the CDR3 is TGTGCCAGCAGTCTAACCCCGGCCGGACCCTACAATGAGCAGTTCTTC.

This clonotype was found many times. The rearrangement uses TRBV10-3 and TRBJ1-6; D is unresolved. The CDR3 runs to 14 residues. The ends were cut back, 3 bases at V and 6 bases at J, with 9 bases in the middle. CDR1 is ENHRY, CDR2 SYGVKD, per germline. The CDR3 nucleotides read TGTGCCATCAGTGACGGGCGGACTAATTCACCCCTCCACTTT. This sequence encodes CAISDGRTNSPLHF.

The rearrangement uses TRBV19 and TRBJ1-1; D might be TRBD1 (5 bases). The CDR3 has 16 residues. From germline, CDR1 is LNHDA and CDR2 SQIVND (reference sequence). With 0 bases removed from V and 1 base from J, the gap between germline ends came to 12 bases. CDR3 sequence (DNA): TGTGCCAGTAGTATAGATAGGGGTGGCCCGAACACTGAAGCTTTCTTT. This gives the protein CASSIDRGGPNTEAFF.

The CDR3 sequence: CSARRQGPTYEQYF. CDR3 coding DNA: TGCAGTGCCCGAAGACAGGGGCCTACCTACGAGCAGTACTTC. V gene TRBV20-1 combines with J gene TRBJ2-7, with TRBD1 matching 8 bases. This CDR3 has 14 residues. Germline V gene sequence: CDR1 DFQATT, CDR2 SNEGSKA (reference sequence). With V trimmed by 6 bases and J by 2 bases, 9 bases remained unmatched.

Many counts were recorded for this clonotype. V is TRBV7-2 and J is TRBJ1-6; D ambiguous. V was trimmed by 5 bases and J by 6 bases, leaving 2 bases between them. CDR3 length: 11 amino acids. Germline CDR1 is SGHTA and CDR2 is FQGNSA. The CDR3, as DNA: TGTGCCAGCAGCCCTAATTCACCCCTCCACTTT. Translation: CASSPNSPLHF.

The CDR3 loop reads CASSQMGNEQYF. The CDR3 DNA reads TGTGCCAGCAGCCAAATGGGGAACGAGCAGTACTTC. The chain uses TRBV6-2 or TRBV6-3 and TRBJ2-7; D gene ambiguous. The germline V and J ends were trimmed by 6 bases and 5 bases, with 11 bases remaining between them. This CDR3 comprises 12 residues. Germline V gene sequence: CDR1 MNHEY, CDR2 SVGEGT.

This clonotype has at least ten counts. The rearrangement joins TRBV5-6 to TRBJ2-7; no firm D call. This CDR3 is built from 14 residues. Germline CDR1 SGHDT, CDR2 YYEEEE. Trimming took off 6 bases at V and 1 base at J, with 14 bases between the two ends. CDR3 in DNA: TGTGCCAGCATCCCGAACCCGGGTTCCTACGAGCAGTACTTC. Translated: CASIPNPGSYEQYF.

There are a few counts of this clonotype. The V and J genes are TRBV2 and TRBJ2-1; TRBD1 agrees at 10 bases. The CDR3 is 15 amino acids. The ends lost 5 bases at V and 8 bases at J; junction bases unmatched: 9. From germline, CDR1 is SNHLY and CDR2 FYNNEI. CDR3 region: CASSTGTGVTHEQFF. DNA of the CDR3: TGTGCCAGCAGTACCGGGACAGGGGTTACTCATGAGCAGTTCTTC.

This clonotype was observed many times. J is TRBJ2-1 and V is TRBV20-1; D is uncertain. In germline, CDR1 is DFQATT, CDR2 SNEGSKA (reference sequence). The CDR3 contains 12 residues. Trimming removed 2 bases from V and 8 bases from J, with 10 bases in between. This CDR3 reads CSARPLVDEQFF. CDR3 coding DNA: TGCAGTGCTAGACCCCTTGTCGATGAGCAGTTCTTC.

This clonotype was seen only a few times. The V call is TRBV29-1, the J call TRBJ2-5; 8 nucleotides align to TRBD2. After removal of 5 bases from V and 4 bases from J, the junction contained 6 bases not matched to a gene. The CDR3 spans 13 residues. The germline V gene encodes CDR1 SQVTM and CDR2 ANQGSEA. The CDR3 protein is CSVPAGVGETQYF. The CDR3 DNA follows: TGCAGCGTTCCAGCGGGGGTTGGAGAGACCCAGTACTTC.